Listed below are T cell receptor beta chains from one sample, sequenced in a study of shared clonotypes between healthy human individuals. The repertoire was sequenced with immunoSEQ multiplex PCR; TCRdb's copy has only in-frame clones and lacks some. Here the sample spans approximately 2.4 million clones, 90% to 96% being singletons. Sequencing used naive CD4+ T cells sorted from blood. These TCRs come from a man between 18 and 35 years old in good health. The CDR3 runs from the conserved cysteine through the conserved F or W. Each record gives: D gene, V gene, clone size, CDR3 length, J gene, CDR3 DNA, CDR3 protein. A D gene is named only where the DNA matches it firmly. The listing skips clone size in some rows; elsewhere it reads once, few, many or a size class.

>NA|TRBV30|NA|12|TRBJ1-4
TGTGCCTGGGGACAAAATAGGGAAAAACTGTTTTTT
CAWGQNREKLFF
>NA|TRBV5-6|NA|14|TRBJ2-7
TGTGCCAGCAGCTTGTTAGCTCCAGGGAGCGAGCAGTACTTC
CASSLLAPGSEQYF
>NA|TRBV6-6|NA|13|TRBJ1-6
TGTGCCAGCAGACGGGACGGGGATTCACCCCTCCACTTT
CASRRDGDSPLHF
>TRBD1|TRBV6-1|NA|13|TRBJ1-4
TGTGCCAGCGGGGACAGAATAAATGAAAAACTGTTTTTT
CASGDRINEKLFF
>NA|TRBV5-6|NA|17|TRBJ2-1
TGTGCCAGCAGCTTGGAAAGCGGTACCTTCTCCTACAATGAGCAGTTCTTC
CASSLESGTFSYNEQFF
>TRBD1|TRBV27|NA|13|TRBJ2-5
TGTGCCAGCTGGGACAGGGCGCGCGAGACCCAGTACTTC
CASWDRARETQYF
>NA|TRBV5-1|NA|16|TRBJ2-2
TGCGCCAGCAGCTTGGTACTAGGCATGAACACCGGGGAGCTGTTTTTT
CASSLVLGMNTGELFF
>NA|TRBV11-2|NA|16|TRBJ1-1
TGTGCCAGCAGCTCCGGAGATCGGGCAGGGGATACTGAAGCTTTCTTT
CASSSGDRAGDTEAFF
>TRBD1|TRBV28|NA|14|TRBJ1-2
TGTGCCAGCAGTCGGACAGGAGGACGGGGAGGCTACACCTTC
CASSRTGGRGGYTF
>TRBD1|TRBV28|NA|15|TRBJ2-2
TGTGCCAGCAGAAGACAGGGTAGTTCGGCCGGGGAGCTGTTTTTT
CASRRQGSSAGELFF
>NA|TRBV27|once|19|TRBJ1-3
TGTGCCAGCAGTTTTCCCCCCGTGATACCCCCGTTCTCTGGAAACACCATATATTTT
CASSFPPVIPPFSGNTIYF
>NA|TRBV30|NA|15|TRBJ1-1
TGTGCCTGGAGTCCCCGGACTGTCTTTCAGGTGGAAGCTTTCTTT
CAWSPRTVFQVEAFF
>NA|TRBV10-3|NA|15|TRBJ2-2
TGTGCCATCAGTGAGTCGGGACATTTCACCGGGGAGCTGTTTTTT
CAISESGHFTGELFF
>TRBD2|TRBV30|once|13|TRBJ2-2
TGTGCCTGGGCCGAGGTAGCGGGGACGGAGCTGTTTTTT
CAWAEVAGTELFF
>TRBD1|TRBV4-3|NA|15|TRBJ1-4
TGCGCCAGCAGCCCCGGACAGGGGGCTAATGAAAAACTGTTTTTT
CASSPGQGANEKLFF
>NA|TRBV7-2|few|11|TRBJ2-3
TGTGCCAGCAGCATCTCAGATACGCAGTATTTT
CASSISDTQYF
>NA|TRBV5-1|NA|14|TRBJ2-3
TGCGCCAGCAGCGCCATGACTAGTACAGATACGCAGTATTTT
CASSAMTSTDTQYF
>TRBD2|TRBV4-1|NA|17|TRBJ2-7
TGCGCCAGCAGCCAAAGGGGGGAACTAGCGGAGAGCTACGAGCAGTACTTC
CASSQRGELAESYEQYF
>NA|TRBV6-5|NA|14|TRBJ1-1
TGTGCCAGCAGTTTTCACATTGGGGACACTGAAGCTTTCTTT
CASSFHIGDTEAFF
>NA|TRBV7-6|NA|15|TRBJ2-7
TGTGCCAGCAGCTTAGCGCAGGGGGGTGGCTCCGAGCAGTACTTC
CASSLAQGGGSEQYF
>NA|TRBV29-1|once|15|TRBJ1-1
TGCAGCGTTGATCGTCGACTGCACATGAACACTGAAGCTTTCTTT
CSVDRRLHMNTEAFF
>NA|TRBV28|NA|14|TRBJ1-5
TGTGCCAGCAGCCCCGGAGGGAGCAATCAGCCCCAGCATTTT
CASSPGGSNQPQHF
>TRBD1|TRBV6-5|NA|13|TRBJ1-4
TGTGCCAGCAGCCAGGGGGGTGGTGAAAAACTGTTTTTT
CASSQGGGEKLFF
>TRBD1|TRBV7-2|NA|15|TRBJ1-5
TGTGCCAGCAGACCAGCCGGGACAGGGAATCAGCCCCAGCATTTT
CASRPAGTGNQPQHF
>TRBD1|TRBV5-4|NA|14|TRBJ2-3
TGTGCCAGCAGCTGGGACAGGGGGACAGATACGCAGTATTTT
CASSWDRGTDTQYF
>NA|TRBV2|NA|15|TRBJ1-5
TGTGCCAGCAGTGGACAGGTTGTTAGCAATCAGCCCCAGCATTTT
CASSGQVVSNQPQHF
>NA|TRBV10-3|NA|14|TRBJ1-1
TGTGCCATCAACACGCCGGGGTTGAACACTGAAGCTTTCTTT
CAINTPGLNTEAFF
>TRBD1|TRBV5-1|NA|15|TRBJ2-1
TGCGCCAGCTGGCCGGGACAGGGGCCCTACAATGAGCAGTTCTTC
CASWPGQGPYNEQFF
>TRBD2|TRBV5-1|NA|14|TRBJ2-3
TGCGCCAGCAGCTCAGCGGGAGCGTCAGATACGCAGTATTTT
CASSSAGASDTQYF
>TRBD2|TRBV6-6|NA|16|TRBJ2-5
TGTGCCAGCAGTGGACTAGCGGGGGCCCGACGAGAGACCCAGTACTTC
CASSGLAGARRETQYF
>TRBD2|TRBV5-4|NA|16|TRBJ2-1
TGTGCCAGCGGCCGGGGGCTAGCGGGGGGTCGGGATGAGCAGTTCTTC
CASGRGLAGGRDEQFF
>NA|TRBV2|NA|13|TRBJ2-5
TGTGCCACAGGCGGCGGTACTCAAGAGACCCAGTACTTC
CATGGGTQETQYF
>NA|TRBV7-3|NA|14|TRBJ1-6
TGTGCCAGCAGCTCCGAGGGGGGAAATTCACCCCTCCACTTT
CASSSEGGNSPLHF
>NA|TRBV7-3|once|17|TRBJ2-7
TGTGCCAGCAGCTTAAATGGGGCAGGGGCCTTAGGCTACGAGCAGTACTTC
CASSLNGAGALGYEQYF
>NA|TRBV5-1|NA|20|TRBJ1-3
TGCGCCAGCAGCTTGGGATCTGGAAGTGCGTGGTCCAGCTCTGGAAACACCATATATTTT
CASSLGSGSAWSSSGNTIYF
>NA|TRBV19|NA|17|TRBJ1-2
TGTGCCAGCAGTACCCCCTCTTCGAAGTCGGTTAACTATGGCTACACCTTC
CASSTPSSKSVNYGYTF
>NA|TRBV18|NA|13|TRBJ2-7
TGTGCCAGCTCTGTAGGGGGCTCCTACGAGCAGTACTTC
CASSVGGSYEQYF
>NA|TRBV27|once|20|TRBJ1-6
TGTGCCACCCGGGCTCTTGCGGGTAAAATTGATTCGGGCTATAATTCACCCCTCCACTTT
CATRALAGKIDSGYNSPLHF
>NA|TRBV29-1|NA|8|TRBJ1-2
TGCAGCTTAAATGGCTACACCTTC
CSLNGYTF
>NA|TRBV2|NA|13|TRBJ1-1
TGTGCCAGCAGTGTGCAGGGAACCACTGAAGCTTTCTTT
CASSVQGTTEAFF
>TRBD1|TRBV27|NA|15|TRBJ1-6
TGTGCCAGCAGTTTGGGGACAGGGATTGATTCACCCCTCCACTTT
CASSLGTGIDSPLHF
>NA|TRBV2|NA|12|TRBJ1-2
TGTGCCAGCAGTCCCGAATCGTATGGCTACACCTTC
CASSPESYGYTF
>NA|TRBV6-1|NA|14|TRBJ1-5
TGTGCCAGCAGTGATAATACAGGTAATCAGCCCCAGCATTTT
CASSDNTGNQPQHF
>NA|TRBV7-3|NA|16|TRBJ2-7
TGTGCCAGCCCACGATTAACAGTACCTCAAACCTACGAGCAGTACTTC
CASPRLTVPQTYEQYF
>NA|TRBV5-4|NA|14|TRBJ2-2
TGTGCCAGCAGCTCGGCCGAGGGCAGCGGGGAGCTGTTTTTT
CASSSAEGSGELFF
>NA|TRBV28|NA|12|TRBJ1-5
TGTGCCAGCAGTTTTTGGGGTCAGCCCCAGCATTTT
CASSFWGQPQHF
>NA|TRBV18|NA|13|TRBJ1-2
TGTGCCAGCTCGCGGGGGTTCGGGGGCGGCTACACCTTC
CASSRGFGGGYTF
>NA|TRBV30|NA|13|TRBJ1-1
TGTGCCTGGAGCCCCCAATGGAACACTGAAGCTTTCTTT
CAWSPQWNTEAFF
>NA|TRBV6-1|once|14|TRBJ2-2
TGTGCCAGCGGGCTTAGCGCGAACACCGGGGAGCTGTTTTTT
CASGLSANTGELFF
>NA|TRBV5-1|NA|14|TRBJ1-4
TGCGCCAGCAGATTTGGGGCTGCTAATGAAAAACTGTTTTTT
CASRFGAANEKLFF
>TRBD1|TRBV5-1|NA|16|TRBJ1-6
TGCGCCAGCAGCTTGGGGGTCGGCAGGGGGAATTCACCCCTCCACTTT
CASSLGVGRGNSPLHF